This T cell receptor (beta chain) was sequenced for a study of identical twins. A template switching step contributed a universal primer site, while unique molecular identifiers were present in the cDNA. From the 5' RACE reads, TCRdb called clonotypes with MiXCR, one entry per CDR3 protein. There are about 570,000 distinct CDR3 sequences in the sample; 7.5% to 10% occur only once, and 2.5% to 3.5% lies in the top ten. Overall study findings and caveats: Excess sharing by twins proved weaker in beta out-of-frame sequences. For monozygotic twins, models underestimated out-of-frame TCR alpha sharing.

All donors comprised healthy Caucasians. Per germline, CDR1 KGHDR and CDR2 SFDVKD. The CDR3 is made up of 15 amino acids. V lost 4 bases and J lost 1, with 7 bases in between. This clonotype was seen ten or more times. Its specificity is not known. These data were also reused for a study on yellow fever vaccine responses in identical twins.

This receptor was taken from a young woman in good health. Sequencing was done on a sample of PBMCs. The chain uses TRBV24-1 and TRBJ2-6; no definite D call. The CDR3 DNA follows: TGTGCCACCAGTGACAATCGTTCTGGGGCCAACGTCCTGACTTTC. This encodes CATSDNRSGANVLTF.